A single sample is the source of the 30 T cell receptor beta chains below, sequenced in a study of CD8 T cells in ankylosing spondylitis. Overall study results and limits: A TCR beta motif of several highly homologous variants seemed to mark ankylosing spondylitis blood.

TCRdb ran MiXCR on the 5' RACE reads and lists one entry per CDR3 protein. The sample carries around 430,000 distinct CDR3 sequences, more than 15% recorded once. The antigens for these receptors are not known. Sequencing input: blood, either unsorted or a sorted T cell fraction (not recorded which). The receptor set was obtained from a male donor with ankylosing spondylitis.

The genes are TRBV6-2 or TRBV6-3 and TRBJ2-2; D gene ambiguous. Germline values: CDR1 MNHEY, CDR2 SVGEGT. Trimming pared 4 bases from V and 6 bases from J, leaving 9 bases between. The CDR3 loop spans 13 amino acids. The CDR3 reads CASSFPVPGELFF. In DNA, the CDR3 is TGTGCCAGCAGTTTCCCCGTCCCCGGGGAGCTGTTTTTT.

The chain combines TRBV3-1 with TRBJ1-2; TRBD1 aligns across 11 bases. Germline CDR1 reads LGHDT; CDR2 reads YNNKEL (reference sequence). CDR3 length: 15 amino acids. V shed 2 bases, J shed 13 bases, and the junction held 12 bases outside the gene matches. The CDR3 region is CASSQLLPGQGEVTF. CDR3 sequence (DNA): TGTGCCAGCAGCCAATTGCTGCCGGGACAGGGGGAAGTCACCTTC. Using reference TRBV3-1 and TRBJ1-2 for the parts outside the CDR3, the full variable domain is DTAVSQTPKYLVTQMGNDKSIKCEQNLGHDTMYWYKQDSKKFLKIMFSYNNKELIINETVPNRFSPKSPDKAHLNLHINSLELGDSAVYFCASSQLLPGQGEVTFGSGTRLTVV.

This clonotype was seen only a few times. The chain has TRBV5-6 and TRBJ1-2; unclear D gene. Germline CDR1 and CDR2: SGHDT and YYEEEE. This CDR3 is 13 amino acids long. With 6 bases removed from V and 3 bases from J, the gap between germline ends came to 12 bases. CDR3 sequence reads: CASTFLADYGYTF. CDR3 DNA sequence: TGTGCCAGCACCTTTTTGGCGGACTATGGCTACACCTTC.

V is TRBV7-9 and J is TRBJ2-7, with 12 bases matching TRBD1. The V segment lost 3 bases and the J segment 5 bases; nucleotides outside the gene matches: 2. This CDR3 contains 14 residues. Germline CDR1 reads SEHNR; CDR2 reads FQNEAQ (reference sequence). The CDR3 nucleotides read TGTGCCAGCAGCTTGGGGACAGGGGGCCACGAGCAGTACTTC. This gives the protein CASSLGTGGHEQYF.

The chain carries TRBV7-2 and TRBJ2-2, with 7 bases identical to TRBD2. The CDR3 totals 15 residues. Trimming took 3 bases from V and 4 from J; bases not matched to a gene: 5. CDR1 and CDR2 from the germline V gene are SGHTA and FQGNSA. CDR3 in DNA: TGTGCCAGCAGCTTCGGGCGCGGGAGCACCGGGGAGCTGTTTTTT. This translates into CASSFGRGSTGELFF.

This chain links TRBV4-2 with TRBJ1-6; no definite D call. The germline V and J ends were trimmed by 1 base and 0 bases, with 13 bases remaining between them. The V gene's germline CDR1 is LGHNA and CDR2 YNFKEQ. The length of the CDR3 is 18 residues. The CDR3 coding sequence is TGTGCCAGCAGCCAAGTCAGGTTGAGAGACTCCTATAATTCACCCCTCCACTTT. Protein sequence: CASSQVRLRDSYNSPLHF.

The genes are TRBV20-1 and TRBJ1-6; D gene ambiguous. This CDR3 has 12 residues. The V end lost 2 bases, the J end lost 14 bases, and 13 bases lay between the germline ends. Germline V gene data show CDR1 as DFQATT and CDR2 as SNEGSKA (reference sequence). The CDR3 loop reads CSARPQTVSLHF. In nucleotides, the CDR3 is TGCAGTGCTAGACCCCAAACAGTATCCCTCCACTTT.

The gene calls are TRBV6-6 and TRBJ2-6; D unresolved. Germline CDR1 and CDR2: MNHNY and SVGAGI (reference sequence). The CDR3 runs 13 residues. V was cut by 7 bases and J by 2 bases, with 6 bases left in between. CDR3 nucleotides: TGTGCCAGCATCGAGCCTGGGGCCAACGTCCTGACTTTC. This codes for CASIEPGANVLTF.

This clonotype was counted only a few times. The chain recombines TRBV4-2 with TRBJ2-1; 7 nucleotides match TRBD1. This CDR3 is 17 amino acids long. V shed 4 bases and J 0 bases; nucleotides not matched to a gene: 9. CDR1 is LGHNA and CDR2 is YNFKEQ in the germline V gene. The CDR3 nucleotides are TGTGCCAGCAGCCGTAAACAGGGGTCGAGCTCCTACAATGAGCAGTTCTTC. Translated, it gives CASSRKQGSSSYNEQFF.

This clonotype was counted a few times. The rearrangement links TRBV12-3 or TRBV12-4 to TRBJ2-7; D may be TRBD1 (6 bases). V shed 7 bases and J shed 2 bases, with 9 bases lying between them. This CDR3 contains 12 residues. Here the CDR3 DNA reads TGTGCCAGCAAGAGGGACACCTACGAGCAGTACTTC. It translates to CASKRDTYEQYF.

The chain joins TRBV24-1 to TRBJ2-1, with 9 bases fitting TRBD2. Germline CDR1 and CDR2: KGHDR and SFDVKD. CDR3 size: 17 residues. J gave up 2 bases and V 2 bases, and 6 bases lay outside the gene matches. The CDR3 DNA reads TGTGCCACCAGTGATTCTAGCGGGGCCGGCCCCTACAATGAGCAGTTCTTC. Amino acids: CATSDSSGAGPYNEQFF.

This chain uses TRBV14 with TRBJ2-7, with D unresolved. This CDR3 region has 15 residues. Germline V gene data show CDR1 as SGHDN and CDR2 as FVKESK. V was pared by 2 bases and J by 0 bases, with 11 bases between. CDR3 in DNA: TGTGCCAGCAGCCAAAGCAGTACGAGCTCCTACGAGCAGTACTTC. It encodes CASSQSSTSSYEQYF.

In its sample, this clonotype was seen a few times. The chain recombines TRBV20-1 with TRBJ2-2; D ambiguous. Germline V gives CDR1 DFQATT, CDR2 SNEGSKA (reference sequence). This CDR3 contains 15 residues. V shed 0 bases and J shed 3 bases, with 11 bases lying between them. CDR3 bases: TGCAGTGCTAGAGATCCCCTAGGCTACACCGGGGAGCTGTTTTTT. Encoded protein: CSARDPLGYTGELFF.

There are a few counts of this clonotype. This chain links TRBV3-1 with TRBJ2-7; 9 nucleotides align to TRBD1. Germline lookup yields CDR1 LGHDT and CDR2 YNNKEL (reference sequence). The CDR3 has 16 amino acids. The V segment lost 1 base and the J segment 1 base; nucleotides outside the gene matches: 5. In DNA, the CDR3 is TGTGCCAGCAGCCAAGTAAGGACAGGGGCTTCCTACGAGCAGTACTTC. Protein product: CASSQVRTGASYEQYF.

This clonotype was seen ten or more times. V usage is TRBV7-9 and J usage is TRBJ1-5; no reliable D call. The CDR3 is made up of 12 amino acids. Trimming shortened V by 1 base and J by 8 bases, and 6 bases separated the two germline ends. Per the germline V gene, CDR1 is SEHNR and CDR2 is FQNEAQ (reference sequence). Here the CDR3 reads CASSLGSEPQHF. For the CDR3, the DNA is TGTGCCAGCAGCTTAGGATCTGAGCCCCAGCATTTT.

Ten or more counts support this clonotype. This sequence joins TRBV5-1 and TRBJ2-2; D possibly corresponds to TRBD1 (5 bases). V was pared by 3 bases and J by 0 bases, with 15 bases between. CDR1 is SGHRS and CDR2 is YFSETQ in the germline V gene. The CDR3 runs to 17 residues. As DNA, the CDR3 is TGCGCCAGCAGCTCTCTCCAGGGTTCCTCGAACACCGGGGAGCTGTTTTTT. Protein product: CASSSLQGSSNTGELFF.

This sequence joins TRBV6-1 and TRBJ1-3; possible D gene TRBD1, 5 bases. Trimming removed 6 bases at V and 9 bases at J, with 18 bases between. CDR3 length: 14 residues. In germline, CDR1 is MNHNS, CDR2 SASEGT. The CDR3, as DNA: TGTGCCAGCAGGGGCCGGGACCTAAAGGGCACCATATATTTT. Protein sequence: CASRGRDLKGTIYF.

This clonotype appeared a few times. This chain connects TRBV7-2 to TRBJ2-1; the match to TRBD2 covers 13 bases. The CDR3 covers 15 residues. Germline values: CDR1 SGHTA, CDR2 FQGNSA. Losses at the gene ends were 6 bases for V and 6 bases for J; bases not matched to a gene: 5. The CDR3 sequence: CASRPTSGGANEQFF. Here the CDR3 DNA reads TGTGCCAGCAGACCCACTAGCGGGGGGGCCAATGAGCAGTTCTTC. Complete variable domain (other parts from reference TRBV7-2 and TRBJ2-1): GAGVSQSPSNKVTEKGKDVELRCDPISGHTALYWYRQSLGQGLEFLIYFQGNSAPDKSGLPSDRFSAERTGGSVSTLTIQRTQQEDSAVYLCASRPTSGGANEQFFGPGTRLTVL.

This clonotype was detected ten times or more. The CDR3 here is CASRRRTGGNTEAFF. CDR3 bases: TGTGCCAGCAGACGTCGGACAGGGGGGAACACTGAAGCTTTCTTT. V is TRBV12-3 or TRBV12-4 and J is TRBJ1-1, with 10 bases matching TRBD1. After removal of 6 bases from V and 1 base from J, the junction contained 5 bases not matched to a gene. This CDR3 is built from 15 residues.

The V call is TRBV7-8, the J call TRBJ2-1, with 9 bases lining up with TRBD2. Germline trimming cut 5 bases from V and 0 bases from J; bases unmatched to any gene: 11. Per germline, CDR1 SGHVS and CDR2 FQNEAQ. The CDR3 loop spans 18 amino acids. The CDR3 sequence: CASSEPGREGRSYNEQFF. In DNA, the CDR3 is TGTGCCAGCAGCGAACCTGGGCGGGAGGGCCGCTCCTACAATGAGCAGTTCTTC.

The chain recombines TRBV24-1 with TRBJ2-2; D not certain. This CDR3 has 15 residues. CDR1 and CDR2 from the germline V gene are KGHDR and SFDVKD. V dropped 3 bases and J dropped 5 bases, with 12 bases sitting between them. The CDR3 reads CATSDAVARTGELFF. In DNA form, the CDR3 reads TGTGCCACCAGTGATGCGGTCGCACGAACCGGGGAGCTGTTTTTT.

This clonotype was detected a few times. The gene calls are TRBV27 and TRBJ2-7; D is ambiguous. This CDR3 is 15 amino acids long. V gave up 7 bases and J gave up 3 bases, with 19 bases separating them. Germline CDR1 and CDR2: MNHEY and SMNVEV (reference sequence). The CDR3 DNA reads as TGTGCCAGCACCCCAAGGGCAGCGCGCCTCTACGAGCAGTACTTC. It translates to CASTPRAARLYEQYF.

This clonotype was observed a few times. J is TRBJ2-1 and V is TRBV5-1; TRBD2 is a possible D gene (5 bases). Germline V CDR1 and CDR2: SGHRS, YFSETQ. V lost 5 bases, J lost 6 bases, and 9 bases lay in between. The CDR3 consists of 12 residues. CDR3 in DNA: TGCGCCAGCAGGTTAACTAGCAATGAGCAGTTCTTC. It yields the protein CASRLTSNEQFF.

This clonotype showed up just a few times. V usage is TRBV5-6 and J usage is TRBJ2-7, with 8 bases that match TRBD2. CDR1 SGHDT and CDR2 YYEEEE come from the germline V gene. Trimming at V came to 3 bases and at J to 2 bases, leaving 7 bases not matched to a gene. The CDR3 sequence is 15 residues long. In DNA form, the CDR3 reads TGTGCCAGCAGCTCACTAGCGGACGTACCCTACGAGCAGTACTTC. Translating gives CASSSLADVPYEQYF.

There are a few counts of this clonotype. The J gene is TRBJ2-1, the V gene TRBV12-3 or TRBV12-4, with 12 bases aligning to TRBD2. The CDR3 contains 17 residues. V trimming: 8 bases; J trimming: 4 bases; junction bases outside the gene matches: 12. The CDR3 sequence: CASGRTSGKEGYNEQFF. The CDR3 region has the DNA TGTGCCAGCGGGCGGACTAGCGGGAAAGAAGGGTACAATGAGCAGTTCTTC.

The rearrangement links TRBV7-3 to TRBJ2-2; 10 positions agree with TRBD1. CDR1 is SGHTA and CDR2 is FQGTGA in the germline V gene. The CDR3 length is 13 residues. V dropped 4 bases and J dropped 12; count of bases not matched to a gene: 5. The CDR3 region is CASSSPGQGKLFF. Here the CDR3 DNA reads TGTGCCAGCAGCTCTCCGGGACAGGGGAAGCTGTTTTTT.

This chain links TRBV2 with TRBJ1-1; D is undetermined. The CDR3 is 15 residues long. Germline loops: CDR1 SNHLY, CDR2 FYNNEI. The germline V and J ends were trimmed by 4 bases and 6 bases, with 18 bases remaining between them. CDR3 in amino acids: CASSVGRGSSAEAFF. In nucleotides, the CDR3 is TGTGCCAGCAGTGTAGGTCGGGGAAGTTCCGCTGAAGCTTTCTTT.

The chain couples TRBV6-5 to TRBJ2-7; 9 bases fit TRBD2. The CDR3 consists of 14 residues. The germline V gene has CDR1 MNHEY and CDR2 SVGAGI. With 4 bases clipped from V and 2 bases from J, the junction kept 3 bases outside the gene matches. The CDR3 region is CASSWLAGPYEQYF. The CDR3 bases are TGTGCCAGCAGTTGGCTAGCGGGGCCCTACGAGCAGTACTTC.

V is TRBV6-1 and J is TRBJ2-7; maybe TRBD1 (6 bases). Per germline, CDR1 MNHNS and CDR2 SASEGT. This CDR3 is built from 14 residues. Trimming shortened V by 7 bases and J by 0 bases, and 13 bases separated the two germline ends. The CDR3 protein is CASKGDRRSYEQYF. For the CDR3, the DNA is TGTGCCAGCAAGGGGGACCGTCGCTCCTACGAGCAGTACTTC.

This clonotype has a handful of counts. The chain couples TRBV7-2 to TRBJ2-4, with 8 bases lining up with TRBD2. The CDR3 is made up of 17 amino acids. Per germline, CDR1 SGHTA and CDR2 FQGNSA. With V trimmed by 0 bases and J by 2 bases, 6 bases remained unmatched. The CDR3 loop reads CASSLALAEGSKNIQYF. Here the CDR3 DNA reads TGTGCCAGCAGCTTAGCACTAGCGGAAGGTTCCAAAAACATTCAGTACTTC.